The next 14 T cell receptor beta chains were all read from a single sample in a study of molecular identifiers for immune sequencing clone quantification. From the PCR reads, TCRdb called clonotypes with MiXCR, one entry per CDR3 protein. Of hundreds of thousands of distinct CDR3 sequences in the sample, 20% are singletons; the top ten hold 0.85%. Sequencing input: naive CD8+ T cells from blood, with Jurkat cell RNA spiked in. Subset here: FACS-sorted CD8+CD4-CCR7+CD45RA+ naive T cells. The receptors were sampled from a human donor in good health. Some libraries in this study had Jurkat cell RNA spiked in.

This clonotype came up many times. The chain is built from TRBV7-2 and TRBJ2-5; TRBD1 matches 9 bases. With V trimmed by 1 base and J by 7 bases, 10 bases remained unmatched. The CDR3 runs to 16 residues. CDR1 and CDR2 from the germline V gene are SGHTA and FQGNSA. CDR3: CASSLVTGGIVVTQYF. DNA for the CDR3: TGTGCCAGCAGCTTAGTTACAGGGGGCATTGTAGTGACCCAGTACTTC.

This clonotype was recorded at least ten times. The chain employs TRBV12-3 or TRBV12-4 and TRBJ2-7, with TRBD2 matching over 7 bases. Losses at the gene ends were 5 bases for V and 2 bases for J; bases not matched to a gene: 6. The CDR3 extends over 14 amino acids. The CDR3 protein is CASSEAGSPYEQYF. In DNA form, the CDR3 reads TGTGCCAGCAGTGAAGCGGGATCCCCCTACGAGCAGTACTTC.

The table lists this clonotype with a few counts. A much bigger clone sits one base away, suggesting this may be a read error. The conserved phenylalanine or tryptophan is not found at the CDR3 terminus, so this likely reflects a read error. This chain uses TRBV3-1 with TRBJ1-5, with 8 bases fitting TRBD1. Germline V gives CDR1 LGHDT, CDR2 YNNKEL (reference sequence). CDR3 length equals 18 residues. The trim removed 7 bases at V and 4 bases at J, leaving 18 bases unmatched. The CDR3 region is CASIEYRTGYTSNQPQHL. DNA of the CDR3: TGTGCCAGCATCGAATATCGGACAGGGTATACTTCTAATCAGCCCCAGCATCTT.

Only one count was recorded for this clonotype. The chain has TRBV7-2 and TRBJ1-1; D is unresolved. Trimming took 6 bases from V and 10 from J, leaving 24 bases between them. This CDR3 region has 15 residues. In germline, CDR1 is SGHTA, CDR2 FQGNSA. CDR3 amino acids: CASSPGAGIYNGAFF. CDR3 DNA: TGTGCCAGCAGTCCTGGAGCGGGGATTTATAATGGAGCTTTCTTT.

At least ten counts were recorded for this clonotype. The V and J genes are TRBV5-1 and TRBJ2-7, with D possibly matching TRBD1 (6 bases). The germline V gene has CDR1 SGHRS and CDR2 YFSETQ. There are 13 residues in the CDR3. V shed 2 bases and J shed 5 bases, with 11 bases lying between them. For the CDR3, the DNA is TGCGCCAGCAGCTTTCTTGGGGGCGACGAGCAGTACTTC. Amino acids: CASSFLGGDEQYF.

The table lists this clonotype with many counts. The rearrangement uses TRBV12-3 or TRBV12-4 and TRBJ2-7; D might be TRBD1 or TRBD2, each matching 5 bases. V was trimmed by 8 bases and J by 6 bases, leaving 11 bases between them. The CDR3 loop spans 11 amino acids. The chain's CDR3 is CASLVGAEQYF. CDR3 bases: TGTGCCAGCCTGGTCGGGGCCGAGCAGTACTTC.

This clonotype was recorded a few times. The J gene is TRBJ2-7, the V gene TRBV27; D gene uncertain. CDR3 length: 15 amino acids. The germline gives CDR1 MNHEY, CDR2 SMNVEV (reference sequence). Deletions cut 5 bases from V and 5 bases from J, with 19 bases between. The CDR3 sequence is CASSPTGLLAHEQYF. For the CDR3, the DNA is TGTGCCAGCAGTCCAACCGGCCTTCTGGCCCACGAGCAGTACTTC.

Notes on this clonotype: A much more abundant neighbour one base away suggests this may be a read error. It is likely a read error, because the conserved phenylalanine at the end of the CDR3 is missing. The chain employs TRBV11-2 and TRBJ2-2, with D perhaps matching TRBD2 (5 bases). This CDR3 spans 15 amino acids. The germline gives CDR1 SGHAT, CDR2 FQNNGV. The V and J ends lost 8 bases and 1 base respectively, with 14 bases between them. The DNA of the CDR3 is TGTGCCAGCGCCGGGGAACAGCAGAACACCGGGGAGCTGTTTGTT. Translating gives CASAGEQQNTGELFV.

This clonotype has a count of ten or more. V is TRBV4-1 and J is TRBJ2-7, with 12 bases that match TRBD1. This CDR3 is built from 18 residues. V was pared by 3 bases and J by 3 bases, with 12 bases of the junction left unmatched. Germline CDR1 MGHRA, CDR2 YSYEKL. The CDR3: CASSHKTGTGGAHYEQYF. Here the CDR3 DNA reads TGCGCCAGCAGCCACAAAACCGGGACAGGGGGCGCCCACTACGAGCAGTACTTC.

With regard to this clonotype: A read error may be the cause here, since a much bigger clone is one base away. The CDR3 is CASSQRAGYSEQFF. In DNA form, the CDR3 reads TGCGCCAGCAGCCAACGGGCAGGGTACAGTGAGCAGTTCTTC. The genes are TRBV4-3 and TRBJ2-1, with D possibly being TRBD1 (5 bases). The CDR3 has 14 amino acids. Germline values: CDR1 LGHNA, CDR2 YSLEER.

This clonotype appeared many times. The chain employs TRBV20-1 and TRBJ2-5; D may be TRBD1 or TRBD2 (5 bases each). V was shortened by 3 bases and J by 3 bases, with 8 bases between the two germline ends. Germline lookup yields CDR1 DFQATT and CDR2 SNEGSKA (reference sequence). The CDR3 is 12 amino acids. This chain's CDR3 is CSASGTKETQYF. The CDR3 DNA reads as TGCAGTGCTAGTGGGACCAAAGAGACCCAGTACTTC.

This clonotype was found many times. The rearrangement links TRBV3-1 to TRBJ1-2; tentatively, D is TRBD1 (5 bases). Germline lookup yields CDR1 LGHDT and CDR2 YNNKEL (reference sequence). The CDR3 contains 15 residues. Deletions cut 4 bases from V and 0 bases from J, with 12 bases between. The CDR3 DNA sequence: TGTGCCAGCAGCCTACGCAGGGCCGCTAACTATGGCTACACCTTC. Translated: CASSLRRAANYGYTF.

Many counts were recorded for this clonotype. The V call is TRBV10-3, the J call TRBJ1-2; D call uncertain. This CDR3 contains 13 residues. Germline V gene lookup returns CDR1 ENHRY and CDR2 SYGVKD. The V end was cut by 2 bases, the J end by 4 bases, with 8 bases between. The DNA for the CDR3 is TGTGCCATCAGTGAGGGACGGACCTATGGCTACACCTTC. Translating gives CAISEGRTYGYTF.

The chain employs TRBV7-9 and TRBJ1-2, with D maybe TRBD1 (5 bases). This CDR3 has 14 amino acids. Germline-derived CDR1 and CDR2 are SEHNR and FQNEAQ (reference sequence). Trimming removed 3 bases at V and 5 bases at J, with 13 bases between. CDR3 loop: CASSFAGFHYGYTF. CDR3 DNA: TGTGCCAGCAGCTTTGCAGGGTTCCATTATGGCTACACCTTC.